A single sample is the source of the 9 T cell receptor beta chains below, sequenced in a study of cytomegalovirus exposure and HLA in healthy donors. The PCR employed 60 Vbeta primers together with 13 Jbeta primers. Method: immunoSEQ multiplex PCR; TCRdb's copy keeps in-frame clones and lacks some. The sample contains some 120,000 clones, just under 75% of which appear only once. The specimen sequenced was PBMCs. All receptors come from a man aged 40-50 years in good health and CMV-seropositive.

The J gene is TRBJ1-2, the V gene TRBV2, with D possibly being TRBD1 (6 bases). V lost 5 bases and J 4 bases, leaving 11 bases between the germline ends. Germline lookup yields CDR1 SNHLY and CDR2 FYNNEI. CDR3 size: 13 residues. The CDR3 is CASSFDRFYGYTF. The CDR3 DNA reads TGTGCCAGCAGTTTCGACAGGTTCTATGGCTACACCTTC.

The genes are TRBV28 and TRBJ1-1; D is possibly TRBD1 (6 bases). Germline lookup yields CDR1 MDHEN and CDR2 SYDVKM. This CDR3 region has 14 residues. Trimming cost V 5 bases and J 5 bases, with 15 bases left between them. The CDR3 here is CASSPLPGETEAFF. In DNA form, the CDR3 reads TGTGCCAGCAGTCCCTTACCAGGGGAGACTGAAGCTTTCTTT.

The count of this clone is one. The genes are TRBV6-6 and TRBJ2-5; D is perhaps TRBD2 (5 bases). CDR1 MNHNY and CDR2 SVGAGI come from the germline V gene (reference sequence). The CDR3 has 15 amino acids. The V end was cut by 4 bases, the J end by 5 bases, with 17 bases between. The CDR3 region is CASSWKPGIRETQYF. The DNA of the CDR3 is TGTGCCAGCAGTTGGAAGCCCGGGATCAGGGAGACCCAGTACTTC.

The V and J genes are TRBV19 and TRBJ1-2; D call uncertain. The V end was cut by 0 bases, the J end by 8 bases, with 10 bases between. This CDR3 is 13 amino acids long. CDR1 and CDR2 from the germline V gene are LNHDA and SQIVND (reference sequence). The CDR3 sequence is CASSIEWNRGYTF. DNA of the CDR3: TGTGCCAGTAGTATAGAGTGGAACAGAGGCTACACCTTC.

The chain is built from TRBV5-1 and TRBJ2-5; 7 nucleotides line up with TRBD1. Germline values: CDR1 SGHRS, CDR2 YFSETQ. The CDR3 is 16 residues long. Trimming took 2 bases from V and 5 from J; bases not matched to a gene: 12. Here the CDR3 DNA reads TGCGCCAGCAGCTTCGACAGGGAAGGTAAGTCGGAGACCCAGTACTTC. Translated: CASSFDREGKSETQYF.

Here the CDR3 DNA reads TGCGCCAGCAGCTTGGCCGGCGGGACCTACGAGCAGTACTTC. Protein: CASSLAGGTYEQYF. The gene calls are TRBV5-1 and TRBJ2-7; D might be TRBD2 (6 bases). Trimming took off 0 bases at V and 2 bases at J, with 9 bases between the two ends. From germline, CDR1 is SGHRS and CDR2 YFSETQ. CDR3 length: 14 amino acids.

In its sample, this clone was seen a few times. This chain uses TRBV7-2 with TRBJ2-7, with 8 bases matching TRBD1. CDR1 and CDR2 (germline): SGHTA, FQGNSA. Trimming at V came to 5 bases and at J to 2 bases, leaving 5 bases not matched to a gene. CDR3 length: 14 residues. This CDR3 is CASSLSGQAYEQYF. The CDR3 nucleotides read TGTGCCAGCAGCCTTTCGGGACAGGCCTACGAGCAGTACTTC.

The chain has TRBV28 and TRBJ1-5; possible D gene TRBD1, 5 bases. Germline lookup yields CDR1 MDHEN and CDR2 SYDVKM. CDR3 length equals 15 residues. The germline V and J ends were trimmed by 2 bases and 7 bases, with 15 bases remaining between them. The CDR3 loop is CASSLIVGGLQPQHF. As DNA, the CDR3 is TGTGCCAGCAGTTTAATTGTGGGGGGATTGCAGCCCCAGCATTTT.

This chain links TRBV28 with TRBJ2-7; perhaps TRBD1 as D (5 bases). Trimming left V 3 bases short and J 0 bases short, with 12 bases between. The CDR3 is 15 residues long. Germline V gene sequence: CDR1 MDHEN, CDR2 SYDVKM. CDR3 residues: CASSFAGWASYEQYF. The CDR3 DNA reads TGTGCCAGCAGTTTCGCAGGGTGGGCCTCCTACGAGCAGTACTTC.